This TCR beta chain was retrieved from a study of identical twins. TCRdb re-called the 5' RACE reads with MiXCR, one entry per CDR3 protein. Of about 290,000 distinct CDR3 sequences in the sample, roughly 10% were seen once. This clonotype showed up just a few times. This CDR3 contains 16 residues. From germline, CDR1 is LGHNA and CDR2 YSLEER. Trimming left V 1 base short and J 0 bases short, with 9 bases between. Separately, the same data were catalogued under a study of yellow fever vaccine responses in identical twins.

The sample comprised CD8+ T cells sorted from blood. The TCR sequence derives from a woman in her late teens or twenties in good health. The V gene is TRBV4-3, the J gene TRBJ2-2; either TRBD1 or TRBD2 may supply D (5 bases each). CDR3: CASSQVLGANTGELFF. In nucleotides, the CDR3 is TGCGCCAGCAGCCAAGTGCTGGGGGCGAACACCGGGGAGCTGTTTTTT.